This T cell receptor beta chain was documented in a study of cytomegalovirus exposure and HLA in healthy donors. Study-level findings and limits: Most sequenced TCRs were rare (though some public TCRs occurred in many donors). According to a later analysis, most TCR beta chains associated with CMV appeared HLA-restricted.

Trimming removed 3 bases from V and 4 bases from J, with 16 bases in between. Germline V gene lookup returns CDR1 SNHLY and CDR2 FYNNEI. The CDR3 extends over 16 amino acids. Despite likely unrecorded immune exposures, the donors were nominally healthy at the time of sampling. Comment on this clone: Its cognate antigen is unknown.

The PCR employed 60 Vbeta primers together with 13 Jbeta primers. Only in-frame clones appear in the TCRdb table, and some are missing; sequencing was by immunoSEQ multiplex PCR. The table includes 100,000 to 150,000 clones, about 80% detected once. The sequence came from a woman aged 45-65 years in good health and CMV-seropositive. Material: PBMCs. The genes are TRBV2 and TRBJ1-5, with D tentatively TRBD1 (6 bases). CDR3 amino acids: CASSESQGVGNQPQHF. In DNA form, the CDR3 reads TGTGCCAGCAGTGAGTCACAGGGTGTCGGGAATCAGCCCCAGCATTTT.